This T cell receptor beta chain was recorded in a study of T cells after yellow fever vaccination. This clonotype was seen a handful of times. TCRdb called the 5' RACE reads again in MiXCR, with one record for every CDR3 protein. Of under 300,000 distinct CDR3 sequences in the sample, roughly 7.2% are singletons; the top ten hold approximately 0.84%. Germline lookup yields CDR1 SGHRS and CDR2 YFSETQ. The CDR3 contains 12 residues. J was trimmed by 11 bases and V by 4 bases; bases with no gene match: 7. The sequencing used CD4+ T cells sorted from PBMCs, collected 15 days after the yellow fever booster vaccination. The V gene is TRBV5-1, the J gene TRBJ1-1; 8 nucleotides agree with TRBD1. This TCR was sampled from a man aged 30-40 years who received the YFV17D yellow fever vaccine. CDR3 amino acids: CASSPGQGRAFF. In nucleotides, the CDR3 is TGCGCCAGCAGCCCAGGACAGGGTCGGGCTTTCTTT.